This T cell receptor (beta chain) was identified in a study of blood T cell repertoires in COVID-19. V lost 6 bases to trimming and J lost 4 bases, with 11 bases between them. The germline gives CDR1 SQVTM, CDR2 ANQGSEA. The CDR3 is made up of 12 amino acids. Only in-frame clones appear in the TCRdb table, and some are missing; sequencing was by immunoSEQ multiplex PCR. The table lists a few hundred thousand clones, over 75% of them singletons. The rearrangement uses TRBV29-1 and TRBJ2-3; D possibly corresponds to TRBD2 (6 bases). The TCR sequence derives from a woman aged 18-29 years who had recovered from COVID-19. Sequencing used PBMCs or T cells enriched from blood (not recorded which). The CDR3 DNA is TGCAGCGTGGGGACTTTCGCAGATACGCAGTATTTT. Its translation is CSVGTFADTQYF.